The 10 T cell receptor beta chains below come from one sample, sequenced in a study of control samples from healthy donors and cancer patients. TCRdb's copy holds only in-frame clones and misses some; the assay was immunoSEQ multiplex PCR. In the table there are about 160,000 clones, about 94% of which are singletons. The sample was blood. The receptors were gathered from a woman aged 40 to 50 in good health.

The chain couples TRBV5-4 to TRBJ2-3; a weak D match, TRBD2 (7 bases). Trimming removed 5 bases from V and 3 bases from J, with 22 bases in between. The CDR3 is 17 residues long. The germline CDR1 and CDR2 sequences are SGHNT and YYREEE (reference sequence). In nucleotides, the CDR3 is TGTGCCAGCAGTCCCAAAGGTGGGGGGGGGCGGACAGATACGCAGTATTTT. This gives the protein CASSPKGGGGRTDTQYF.

The V gene is TRBV7-3, the J gene TRBJ1-2, with TRBD1 identical over 7 bases. J gave up 6 bases and V 5 bases, and 6 bases lay outside the gene matches. Germline CDR1 reads SGHTA; CDR2 reads FQGTGA. This CDR3 is 13 amino acids long. The CDR3 is CASSEPGGNGYTF. CDR3 DNA: TGTGCCAGCAGCGAACCAGGGGGAAATGGCTACACCTTC.

The chain has TRBV12-3 or TRBV12-4 and TRBJ2-7; 10 nucleotides agree with TRBD2. CDR3 length equals 13 residues. Losses at the gene ends were 6 bases for V and 3 bases for J; bases not matched to a gene: 2. CDR3 nucleotides: TGTGCCAGCAGCCCTAGCGGGGGCTACGAGCAGTACTTC. Translating it yields CASSPSGGYEQYF.

The gene calls are TRBV5-1 and TRBJ2-7, with TRBD1 matching over 9 bases. Trimming cost V 7 bases and J 2 bases; bases outside gene matches: 7. Germline lookup yields CDR1 SGHRS and CDR2 YFSETQ. This CDR3 comprises 14 residues. The CDR3 DNA reads TGCGCCAGCGGCACAGGGGGCCTGGCCTACGAGCAGTACTTC. It is translated as CASGTGGLAYEQYF.

This chain uses TRBV14 with TRBJ2-5, with D perhaps TRBD2 (7 bases). This CDR3 comprises 14 residues. Trimming pared 4 bases from V and 4 bases from J, leaving 13 bases between. Germline V gene lookup returns CDR1 SGHDN and CDR2 FVKESK. The CDR3 protein is CASSPRGAAETQYF. CDR3 in DNA: TGTGCCAGCAGCCCCCGGGGGGCGGCAGAGACCCAGTACTTC. Based on the CDR3 plus reference TRBV14 and TRBJ2-5, the full variable domain is EAGVTQFPSHSVIEKGQTVTLRCDPISGHDNLYWYRRVMGKEIKFLLHFVKESKQDESGMPNNRFLAERTGGTYSTLKVQPAELEDSGVYFCASSPRGAAETQYFGPGTRLLVL.

The chain carries TRBV6-1 and TRBJ2-7, with 7 bases fitting TRBD2. CDR3 length equals 14 residues. Per the germline V gene, CDR1 is MNHNS and CDR2 is SASEGT. V shed 1 base and J 3 bases; nucleotides not matched to a gene: 3. The CDR3 region is CASSEGGGGYEQYF. CDR3 nucleotides: TGTGCCAGCAGTGAAGGGGGGGGAGGCTACGAGCAGTACTTC.

V gene TRBV5-6 combines with J gene TRBJ2-7, with TRBD2 identical over 14 bases. Unmatched junction bases numbered 5, after V lost 6 bases and J lost 3 bases. This CDR3 has 15 amino acids. CDR1 and CDR2 from the germline V gene are SGHDT and YYEEEE. CDR3 sequence (DNA): TGTGCCAGCACCGGGACTAGCGGGAGAGGCTACGAGCAGTACTTC. As protein: CASTGTSGRGYEQYF.

V usage is TRBV9 and J usage is TRBJ1-2; 10 positions agree with TRBD1. J gave up 0 bases and V 4 bases, and 9 bases lay outside the gene matches. The germline V gene has CDR1 SGDLS and CDR2 YYNGEE. The CDR3 is made up of 17 amino acids. DNA for the CDR3: TGTGCCAGCAGCTTACGGGACAGGGGAATTTCTAACTATGGCTACACCTTC. This gives the protein CASSLRDRGISNYGYTF.

The V and J genes are TRBV7-2 and TRBJ1-5; tentatively, D is TRBD1 (6 bases). This CDR3 is 15 amino acids long. V was shortened by 5 bases and J by 2 bases, with 13 bases between the two germline ends. The germline gives CDR1 SGHTA, CDR2 FQGNSA. In DNA form, the CDR3 reads TGTGCCAGCAGCACGGACGGACAGCGCAATCAGCCCCAGCATTTT. This gives the protein CASSTDGQRNQPQHF. Complete variable domain (other parts from reference TRBV7-2 and TRBJ1-5): GAGVSQSPSNKVTEKGKDVELRCDPISGHTALYWYRQSLGQGLEFLIYFQGNSAPDKSGLPSDRFSAERTGGSVSTLTIQRTQQEDSAVYLCASSTDGQRNQPQHFGDGTRLSIL.

This rearrangement joins TRBV20-1 to TRBJ2-1, with D possibly TRBD2 on 5 matching bases. The V gene lost 3 bases and the J gene lost 15 bases, with 15 bases spanning the gap. This CDR3 has 11 residues. Germline values: CDR1 DFQATT, CDR2 SNEGSKA (reference sequence). CDR3 loop: CSASVIDEGFF. The DNA for the CDR3 is TGCAGTGCTAGTGTGATCGACGAGGGGTTCTTC.